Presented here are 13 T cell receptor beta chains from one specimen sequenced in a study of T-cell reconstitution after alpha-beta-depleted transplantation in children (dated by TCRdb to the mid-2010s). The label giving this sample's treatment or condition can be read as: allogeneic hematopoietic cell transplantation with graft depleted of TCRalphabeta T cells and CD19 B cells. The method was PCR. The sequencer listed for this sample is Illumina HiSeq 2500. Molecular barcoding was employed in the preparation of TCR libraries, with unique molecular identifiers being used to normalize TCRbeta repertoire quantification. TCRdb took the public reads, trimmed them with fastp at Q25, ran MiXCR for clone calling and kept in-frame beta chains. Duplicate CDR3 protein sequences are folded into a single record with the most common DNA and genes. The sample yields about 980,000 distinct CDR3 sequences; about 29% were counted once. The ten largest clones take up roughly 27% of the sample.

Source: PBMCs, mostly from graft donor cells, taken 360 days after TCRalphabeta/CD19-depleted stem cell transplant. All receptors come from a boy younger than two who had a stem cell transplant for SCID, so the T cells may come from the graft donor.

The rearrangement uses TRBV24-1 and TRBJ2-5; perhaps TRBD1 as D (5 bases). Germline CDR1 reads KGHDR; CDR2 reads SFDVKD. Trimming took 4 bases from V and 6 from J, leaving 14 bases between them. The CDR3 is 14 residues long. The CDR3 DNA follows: TGTGCCACCAGTGAGGGGCAGGGTGGAAAGACCCAGTACTTC. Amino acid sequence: CATSEGQGGKTQYF.

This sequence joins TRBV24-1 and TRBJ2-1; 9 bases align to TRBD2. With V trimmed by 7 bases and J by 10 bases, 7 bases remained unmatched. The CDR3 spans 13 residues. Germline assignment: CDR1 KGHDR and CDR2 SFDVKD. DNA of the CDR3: TGTGCCACCAGGAGCGGGGGGCTAGCGGAGCAGTTCTTC. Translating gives CATRSGGLAEQFF.

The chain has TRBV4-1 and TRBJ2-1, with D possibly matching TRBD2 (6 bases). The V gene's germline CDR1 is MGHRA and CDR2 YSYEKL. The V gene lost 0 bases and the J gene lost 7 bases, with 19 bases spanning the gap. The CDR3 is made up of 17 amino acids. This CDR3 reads CASSQDESGFLWNEQFF. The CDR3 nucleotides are TGCGCCAGCAGCCAAGATGAAAGCGGGTTCCTTTGGAATGAGCAGTTCTTC.

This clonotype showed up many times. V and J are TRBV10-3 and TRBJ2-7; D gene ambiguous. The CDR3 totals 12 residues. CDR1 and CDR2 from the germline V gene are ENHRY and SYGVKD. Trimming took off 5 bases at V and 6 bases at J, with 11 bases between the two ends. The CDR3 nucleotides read TGTGCCATCAGTCCTACCGGTGTCGAGCAGTACTTC. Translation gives CAISPTGVEQYF.

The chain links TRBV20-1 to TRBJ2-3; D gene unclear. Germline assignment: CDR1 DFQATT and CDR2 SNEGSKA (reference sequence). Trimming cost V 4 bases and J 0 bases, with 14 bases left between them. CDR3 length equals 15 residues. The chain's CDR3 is CSATTRVSSTDTQYF. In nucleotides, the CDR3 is TGCAGTGCTACCACTCGAGTCTCTAGCACAGATACGCAGTATTTT.

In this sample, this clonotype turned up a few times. The CDR3 reads CATSRDRAVNQPQHF. The CDR3 region has the DNA TGTGCCACCAGCAGAGATAGAGCGGTCAATCAGCCCCAGCATTTT. The chain joins TRBV15 to TRBJ1-5; D ambiguous. The germline V gene encodes CDR1 LNHNV and CDR2 YYDKDF (reference sequence). There are 15 residues in the CDR3. V lost 0 bases, J lost 3 bases, and 9 bases lay in between.

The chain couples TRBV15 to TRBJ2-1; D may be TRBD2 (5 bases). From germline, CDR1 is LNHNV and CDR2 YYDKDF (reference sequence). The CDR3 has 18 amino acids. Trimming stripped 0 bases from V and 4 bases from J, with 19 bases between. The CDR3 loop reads CATSRDFGGRAPYNEQFF. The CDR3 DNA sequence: TGTGCCACCAGCAGAGATTTTGGCGGGCGGGCCCCTTACAATGAGCAGTTCTTC.

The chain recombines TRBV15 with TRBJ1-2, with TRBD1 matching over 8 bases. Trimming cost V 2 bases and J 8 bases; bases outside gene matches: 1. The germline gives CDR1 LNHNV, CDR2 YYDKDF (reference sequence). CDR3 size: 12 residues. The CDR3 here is CATSRTGGGYTF. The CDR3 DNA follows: TGTGCCACCAGCAGAACAGGGGGGGGCTACACCTTC.

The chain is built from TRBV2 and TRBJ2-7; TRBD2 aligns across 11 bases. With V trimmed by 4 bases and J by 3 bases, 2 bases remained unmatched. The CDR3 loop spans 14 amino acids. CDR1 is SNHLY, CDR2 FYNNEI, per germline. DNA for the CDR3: TGTGCCAGCAGTGGAGGGACTAGCGGCTACGAGCAGTACTTC. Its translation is CASSGGTSGYEQYF.

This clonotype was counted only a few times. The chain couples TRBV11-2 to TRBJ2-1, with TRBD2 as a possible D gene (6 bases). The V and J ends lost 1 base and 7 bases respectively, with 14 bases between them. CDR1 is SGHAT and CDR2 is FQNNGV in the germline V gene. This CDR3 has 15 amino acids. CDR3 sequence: CASSLGVAAGNEQFF. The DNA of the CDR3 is TGTGCCAGCAGCTTAGGGGTCGCCGCGGGGAATGAGCAGTTCTTC.

The DNA of the CDR3 is TGTGCCAGCAGCTTAATGGGACCCCTCTCCGAGCAGTACTTC. Translation gives CASSLMGPLSEQYF. This rearrangement joins TRBV7-3 to TRBJ2-7; D may match TRBD1 or TRBD2 (5 bases each). V shed 1 base and J shed 6 bases, with 13 bases lying between them. Germline CDR1 SGHTA, CDR2 FQGTGA. This CDR3 has 14 amino acids.

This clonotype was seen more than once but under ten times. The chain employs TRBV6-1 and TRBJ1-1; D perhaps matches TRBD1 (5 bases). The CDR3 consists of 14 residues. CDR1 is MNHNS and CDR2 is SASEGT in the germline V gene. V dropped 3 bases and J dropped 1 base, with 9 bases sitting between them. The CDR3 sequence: CASSDRVGNTEAFF. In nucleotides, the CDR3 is TGTGCCAGCAGTGACAGGGTCGGGAACACTGAAGCTTTCTTT.

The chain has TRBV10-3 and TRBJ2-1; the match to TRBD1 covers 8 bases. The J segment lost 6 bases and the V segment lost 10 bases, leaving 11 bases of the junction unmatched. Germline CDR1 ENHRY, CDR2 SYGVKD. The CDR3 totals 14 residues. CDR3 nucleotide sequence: TGTGCCACCGCGGACAGGGCATTTTCCAATGAGCAGTTCTTC. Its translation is CATADRAFSNEQFF.